The clone carrying this T cell receptor (beta chain) was observed a handful of times. Its antigen remains unknown. The record originates from a study of CD8 T cells in ankylosing spondylitis. Whole-study results and caveats: In ankylosing spondylitis blood, a motif of eight highly homologous TCR beta variants appeared characteristic. Before this, some motif variants had been reported in reactive arthritis synovial fluid and blood. Matched synovial fluid from ankylosing spondylitis patients was reported to be enriched for disease-linked clones.

In making TCR beta libraries, quantitative 5'-RACE with molecular barcodes was used. TCRdb itself ran the 5' RACE reads through MiXCR, one entry per CDR3 protein. The sample has hundreds of thousands of distinct CDR3 sequences; 25% to 30% are singletons. The germline gives CDR1 LGHDT, CDR2 YNNKEL (reference sequence). The CDR3 has 16 amino acids. V lost 0 bases to trimming and J lost 11 bases, with 19 bases between them. The sequenced sample was blood, either unsorted or a sorted T cell fraction (not recorded which). The TCR originated in a male donor with ankylosing spondylitis. The chain uses TRBV3-1 and TRBJ1-4, with D perhaps TRBD1 (5 bases). The DNA of the CDR3 is TGTGCCAGCAGCCAAGATCTGGGGGGACTAGTTGGGAAACTGTTTTTT. Protein product: CASSQDLGGLVGKLFF.